The clone carrying this T cell receptor beta chain was detected many times. Antigen: not known. TCRdb itself ran the 5' RACE reads through MiXCR, one entry per CDR3 protein. The table shows a few hundred thousand distinct CDR3 sequences, with roughly an eighth occurring only once. This entry comes from a study of identical twins. Study results and limitations: When twins shared out-of-frame alpha sequences, those sequences had excess low generation probability.

Trimming left V 4 bases short and J 2 bases short, with 11 bases between. CDR1 is SQVTM, CDR2 ANQGSEA, per germline. The CDR3 has 14 amino acids. These same records also appear under a second study, on yellow fever vaccine responses in identical twins. That work adds: Twins' vaccine T cell response reportedly seemed partly convergent, partly personalized.

The TCR was taken from a woman aged 18-35 years in good health. The chain links TRBV29-1 to TRBJ2-2; D call uncertain. The sample was memory (CD45RO+) T cells sorted from blood. The CDR3 loop is CSVVGYRNTGELFF. CDR3 nucleotide sequence: TGCAGCGTTGTGGGCTACCGAAACACCGGGGAGCTGTTTTTT.